Below, 24 T cell receptor beta chains from the same sample are listed, as sequenced in a study of identical twins. A single record per CDR3 protein comes from TCRdb applying MiXCR to the 5' RACE reads. The sample lists 350,000 or so distinct CDR3 sequences; approximately 13% were seen once. This same sample was also taken into another study, of yellow fever vaccine responses in identical twins.

Specimen: CD8+ T cells sorted from blood. The receptors were gathered from a woman aged 18-30 years in good health.

Only a few counts were recorded for this clonotype. The chain links TRBV6-1 to TRBJ2-1; 7 nucleotides line up with TRBD1. The CDR3 loop spans 15 amino acids. The trim removed 1 base at V and 1 base at J, leaving 1 base unmatched. Per germline, CDR1 MNHNS and CDR2 SASEGT. DNA for the CDR3: TGTGCCAGCAGTGAAGACAGGGGATCCTACAATGAGCAGTTCTTC. Translated: CASSEDRGSYNEQFF.

A few counts support this clonotype. The chain joins TRBV6-5 to TRBJ2-1, with 7 nucleotides matching TRBD2. CDR1 and CDR2 (germline): MNHEY, SVGAGI. CDR3 length: 15 amino acids. The V gene end was trimmed by 2 bases and the J gene end by 5 bases; junction bases not matched to a gene: 6. CDR3 DNA: TGTGCCAGCAGTTACGGCGGGAGCATCGACAATGAGCAGTTCTTC. Its protein is CASSYGGSIDNEQFF.

In this sample, this clonotype turned up many times. J is TRBJ1-1 and V is TRBV9, with D possibly being TRBD1 (5 bases). V shed 5 bases and J shed 4 bases, with 9 bases lying between them. Germline V gene lookup returns CDR1 SGDLS and CDR2 YYNGEE. CDR3 length: 12 amino acids. CDR3 DNA: TGTGCCAGCAGTGTGGGGGGCACTGAAGCTTTCTTT. It is translated as CASSVGGTEAFF. Complete variable domain (other parts from reference TRBV9 and TRBJ1-1): DSGVTQTPKHLITATGQRVTLRCSPRSGDLSVYWYQQSLDQGLQFLIQYYNGEERAKGNILERFSAQQFPDLHSELNLSSLELGDSALYFCASSVGGTEAFFGQGTRLTVV.

The chain employs TRBV10-3 and TRBJ2-1; TRBD2 matches 11 bases. Germline CDR1 and CDR2: ENHRY and SYGVKD. With 6 bases clipped from V and 5 bases from J, the junction kept 9 bases outside the gene matches. This CDR3 is built from 16 residues. CDR3 sequence reads: CAISLGLAGPNNEQFF. In DNA form, the CDR3 reads TGTGCCATCAGCCTAGGACTAGCGGGCCCCAACAATGAGCAGTTCTTC.

The chain carries TRBV27 and TRBJ2-1, with 8 positions matching TRBD2. The CDR3 is 16 residues long. Losses at the gene ends were 2 bases for V and 1 base for J; bases not matched to a gene: 4. Looked up from germline, CDR1 is MNHEY and CDR2 is SMNVEV (reference sequence). CDR3 nucleotide sequence: TGTGCCAGCAGTTTAATCGGGAGGGGATCCTACAATGAGCAGTTCTTC. It is translated as CASSLIGRGSYNEQFF.

J is TRBJ1-6 and V is TRBV21-1; TRBD1, the D gene given by the table, was not confirmed from the DNA. TRBV21-1 is marked as a pseudogene. The CDR3 covers 13 residues. CDR3 protein: CARPGTGISPLHF. The DNA for the CDR3 is TGTGCCCGTCCCGGGACAGGTATTTCACCCCTCCACTTT.

This clonotype was counted only a few times. V is TRBV2 and J is TRBJ2-1; TRBD2 matches at 7 bases. This CDR3 is 18 amino acids long. V dropped 3 bases and J dropped 1; count of bases not matched to a gene: 12. In germline, CDR1 is SNHLY, CDR2 FYNNEI. CDR3 protein: CASSEASGGPRSYNEQFF. CDR3 coding DNA: TGTGCCAGCAGTGAGGCTAGCGGTGGTCCCCGTTCCTACAATGAGCAGTTCTTC.

This rearrangement joins TRBV28 to TRBJ1-5; TRBD1 matches at 8 bases. Germline V gene sequence: CDR1 MDHEN, CDR2 SYDVKM. The CDR3 has 16 amino acids. The V gene end was trimmed by 4 bases and the J gene end by 0 bases; junction bases not matched to a gene: 5. This chain's CDR3 is CASSSDRGYSNQPQHF. DNA for the CDR3: TGTGCCAGCAGTTCAGACAGGGGATATAGCAATCAGCCCCAGCATTTT.

There are a few counts of this clonotype. The gene calls are TRBV20-1 and TRBJ2-5; D is possibly TRBD1 or TRBD2 (6 bases each). The V and J ends lost 0 bases and 2 bases respectively, with 10 bases between them. The CDR3 covers 14 residues. Germline V CDR1 and CDR2: DFQATT, SNEGSKA (reference sequence). The CDR3 DNA sequence: TGCAGTGCTAGAGATCGGGGGCCGCAAGAGACCCAGTACTTC. Amino acids: CSARDRGPQETQYF.

The chain couples TRBV5-1 to TRBJ2-1, with D possibly matching TRBD1 (6 bases). In germline, CDR1 is SGHRS, CDR2 YFSETQ. V lost 1 base and J lost 6, with 20 bases in between. This CDR3 has 17 amino acids. CDR3 nucleotides: TGCGCCAGCAGCTTGTGGGGTTGGGGGACAATAGGCAATGAGCAGTTCTTC. It codes for CASSLWGWGTIGNEQFF.

To note about this clonotype: This could be a read error, since a much larger clone is one nucleotide away. The rearrangement joins TRBV5-1 to TRBJ2-1, with D maybe TRBD2 (6 bases). The CDR3 extends over 16 amino acids. Germline V gives CDR1 SGHRS, CDR2 YFSETQ. V lost 4 bases and J 7 bases, leaving 21 bases between the germline ends. The CDR3 sequence is CASSINPGLGVNEQFF. DNA for the CDR3: TGCGCCAGCAGCATAAATCCGGGACTGGGGGTAAATGAGCAGTTCTTC.

This clonotype was observed a few times. The chain is built from TRBV28 and TRBJ2-7; D may be TRBD1 (6 bases). Germline CDR1 reads MDHEN; CDR2 reads SYDVKM. The CDR3 contains 14 residues. The ends were cut back, 2 bases at V and 0 bases at J, with 8 bases in the middle. In nucleotides, the CDR3 is TGTGCCAGCAGTTTACAGGGGTTCTCCTACGAGCAGTACTTC. It encodes CASSLQGFSYEQYF.

The sample holds one count of this clonotype. The rearrangement joins TRBV6-1 to TRBJ2-3; 9 bases align to TRBD1. This CDR3 region has 14 residues. CDR1 and CDR2 from the germline V gene are MNHNS and SASEGT. With 6 bases clipped from V and 6 bases from J, the junction kept 7 bases outside the gene matches. CDR3: CASRHGTGMDTQYF. In DNA form, the CDR3 reads TGTGCCAGCAGACACGGGACAGGGATGGATACGCAGTATTTT.

The chain carries TRBV12-3 or TRBV12-4 and TRBJ2-3; unclear D gene. V shed 6 bases and J shed 0 bases, with 13 bases lying between them. The CDR3 has 15 amino acids. The CDR3 is CASRPPAPSTDTQYF. DNA of the CDR3: TGTGCCAGCAGACCCCCCGCGCCTAGCACAGATACGCAGTATTTT.

This clonotype was seen a few times. CDR3 amino acids: CATSRGEGTGGEELFF. The CDR3 bases are TGTGCCACCAGCCGAGGAGAGGGGACAGGGGGCGAGGAGCTGTTTTTT. This chain connects TRBV15 to TRBJ2-2, with TRBD1 matching over 12 bases. Trimming took 5 bases from V and 10 from J; bases not matched to a gene: 11. CDR3 length equals 16 residues. Looked up from germline, CDR1 is LNHNV and CDR2 is YYDKDF (reference sequence). The whole variable domain, remainder taken from reference TRBV15 and TRBJ2-2, is DAMVIQNPRYQVTQFGKPVTLSCSQTLNHNVMYWYQQKSSQAPKLLFHYYDKDFNNEADTPDNFQSRRPNTSFCFLDIRSPGLGDTAMYLCATSRGEGTGGEELFFGEGSRLTVL.

This clonotype was recorded a few times. The chain joins TRBV10-3 to TRBJ1-1; D may be TRBD1 (5 bases). V was cut by 6 bases and J by 4 bases, with 9 bases left in between. The CDR3 contains 12 residues. Germline V gives CDR1 ENHRY, CDR2 SYGVKD. This chain's CDR3 is CAIRSGSTEAFF. The CDR3 DNA reads as TGTGCCATCAGGTCAGGGAGCACTGAAGCTTTCTTT.

A few counts support this clonotype. V gene TRBV6-5 combines with J gene TRBJ1-1, with D possibly TRBD1 on 5 matching bases. V lost 0 bases to trimming and J lost 1 base, with 12 bases between them. Germline V gives CDR1 MNHEY, CDR2 SVGAGI. The CDR3 runs to 16 residues. CDR3 in amino acids: CASSYSVQGRNTEAFF. The DNA of the CDR3 is TGTGCCAGCAGTTACTCGGTTCAGGGCCGGAACACTGAAGCTTTCTTT.

The rearrangement joins TRBV5-1 to TRBJ2-7, with 8 bases fitting TRBD2. This CDR3 has 15 residues. V was pared by 3 bases and J by 6 bases, with 11 bases of the junction left unmatched. Germline V gene data show CDR1 as SGHRS and CDR2 as YFSETQ. Written as DNA, the CDR3 is TGCGCCAGCAGCTATTCGGCGGGAGGAGGGCGCGAGCAGTACTTC. Translated, it gives CASSYSAGGGREQYF.

The chain carries TRBV5-4 and TRBJ2-1; D gene unclear. Germline V lookup: CDR1 SGHNT, CDR2 YYREEE (reference sequence). The CDR3 has 14 residues. The V and J ends lost 1 base and 5 bases respectively, with 10 bases between them. The CDR3 sequence is CASSLSTANNEQFF. CDR3 sequence (DNA): TGTGCCAGCAGCTTGAGTACTGCGAACAATGAGCAGTTCTTC.

The V gene is TRBV29-1, the J gene TRBJ2-5; D is ambiguous. The CDR3 length is 14 residues. Germline CDR1 and CDR2: SQVTM and ANQGSEA. V gave up 7 bases and J gave up 1 base, with 16 bases separating them. The CDR3 loop is CSAALTGAQETQYF. The CDR3 DNA is TGCAGCGCCGCCCTGACGGGCGCCCAAGAGACCCAGTACTTC. Filled out from reference TRBV29-1 and TRBJ2-5, the complete variable domain reads SAVISQKPSRDICQRGTSLTIQCQVDSQVTMMFWYRQQPGQSLTLIATANQGSEATYESGFVIDKFPISRPNLTFSTLTVSNMSPEDSSIYLCSAALTGAQETQYFGPGTRLLVL.

V is TRBV14 and J is TRBJ2-7, with D maybe TRBD1 (6 bases). CDR3 length: 15 residues. In germline, CDR1 is SGHDN, CDR2 FVKESK. Trimming removed 0 bases from V and 4 bases from J, with 13 bases in between. As DNA, the CDR3 is TGTGCCAGCAGCCAAGAGAGACAGGTAGAATACGAGCAGTACTTC. Translating it yields CASSQERQVEYEQYF.

This clonotype turned up a few times. V gene TRBV6-1 combines with J gene TRBJ2-2; TRBD2 agrees at 9 bases. Unmatched junction bases numbered 13, after V lost 8 bases and J lost 3 bases. The CDR3 is made up of 17 amino acids. Per the germline V gene, CDR1 is MNHNS and CDR2 is SASEGT. This CDR3 reads CASDLSGLALDTGELFF. The CDR3 DNA is TGTGCCAGCGACTTAAGTGGACTAGCGTTGGACACCGGGGAGCTGTTTTTT.

The CDR3 spells CASSRDGSADGYTF. The CDR3 DNA follows: TGTGCCAGCAGCCGAGACGGCAGCGCGGATGGCTACACCTTC. The chain uses TRBV7-9 and TRBJ1-2; D ambiguous. Trimming cost V 5 bases and J 6 bases, with 16 bases left between them. Germline assignment: CDR1 SEHNR and CDR2 FQNEAQ (reference sequence). This CDR3 contains 14 residues.

This clonotype was counted only a few times. The chain uses TRBV9 and TRBJ2-1, with 12 nucleotides matching TRBD2. Germline CDR1 SGDLS, CDR2 YYNGEE. The CDR3 runs to 18 residues. The V and J ends lost 3 bases and 2 bases, in that order; junction bases with no gene match: 9. Written as DNA, the CDR3 is TGTGCCAGCAGCGCTCCTAGACTAGCGGGAGATCCCTACAATGAGCAGTTCTTC. Residues: CASSAPRLAGDPYNEQFF.